A single sample gave rise to the 28 T cell receptor beta chains below, sequenced in a study of high-grade serous ovarian cancer treatment subgroups (dated by TCRdb to about 2021). Receptor libraries were prepared by the immunoSEQ multiplex PCR assay. TCRdb provides this immuneACCESS table in a form limited to in-frame rearrangements. Some clones are lacking; in checked studies, under half of them reflect an unresolved V gene, and why the rest are absent is not known. The table for this sample lists a few thousand clones; over 65% of them were counted only once. The leading ten clones occupy approximately 12% of the sample. Tumor samples were collected prior to definitive surgery or chemotherapy. The specimen sequenced was tumor tissue. These receptors were taken from a human donor with high-grade serous ovarian cancer.

This clone has more than one count but fewer than ten. This sequence joins TRBV29-1 and TRBJ2-5; D may correspond to TRBD1 or TRBD2 (5 bases each). Germline V gene sequence: CDR1 SQVTM, CDR2 ANQGSEA. The ends were cut back, 6 bases at V and 1 base at J, with 12 bases in the middle. The CDR3 covers 13 residues. CDR3 region: CSVVRGLQETQYF. CDR3 in DNA: TGCAGCGTCGTGAGGGGTCTCCAAGAGACCCAGTACTTC. Variable domain in full (rest from reference TRBV29-1 and TRBJ2-5): SAVISQKPSRDICQRGTSLTIQCQVDSQVTMMFWYRQQPGQSLTLIATANQGSEATYESGFVIDKFPISRPNLTFSTLTVSNMSPEDSSIYLCSVVRGLQETQYFGPGTRLLVL.

CDR3 amino acids: CASSGQGITDTQYF. DNA of the CDR3: TGTGCCAGCAGCGGACAGGGGATAACAGATACGCAGTATTTT. The genes are TRBV2 and TRBJ2-3; 9 bases fit TRBD1. Trimming cost V 6 bases and J 3 bases; bases outside gene matches: 4. The CDR3 consists of 14 residues. Germline V lookup: CDR1 SNHLY, CDR2 FYNNEI.

For the CDR3, the DNA is TGTGCCAGCAGGCCCGGGGGGTACACAGATACGCAGTATTTT. Translating gives CASRPGGYTDTQYF. V gene TRBV7-2 combines with J gene TRBJ2-3; TRBD2 matches at 7 bases. The V and J ends lost 6 bases and 2 bases, in that order; junction bases with no gene match: 5. This CDR3 is built from 14 residues. Germline lookup yields CDR1 SGHTA and CDR2 FQGNSA. Complete variable domain (other parts from reference TRBV7-2 and TRBJ2-3): GAGVSQSPSNKVTEKGKDVELRCDPISGHTALYWYRQSLGQGLEFLIYFQGNSAPDKSGLPSDRFSAERTGGSVSTLTIQRTQQEDSAVYLCASRPGGYTDTQYFGPGTRLTVL.

V gene TRBV19 combines with J gene TRBJ1-5, with 8 bases identical to TRBD1. CDR1 is LNHDA, CDR2 SQIVND, per germline (reference sequence). With 7 bases clipped from V and 1 base from J, the junction kept 6 bases outside the gene matches. The CDR3 is 15 residues long. CDR3 amino acids: CASNLDRASNQPQHF. CDR3 nucleotides: TGTGCCAGTAACCTGGACAGGGCGAGCAATCAGCCCCAGCATTTT.

This chain uses TRBV11-2 with TRBJ2-1; no reliable D call. This CDR3 is built from 14 residues. CDR1 and CDR2 (germline): SGHAT, FQNNGV. Deletions cut 0 bases from V and 6 bases from J, with 9 bases between. CDR3 sequence (DNA): TGTGCCAGCAGCTTAGATGTTAACTTCAATGAGCAGTTCTTC. As protein: CASSLDVNFNEQFF.

The chain has TRBV11-3 and TRBJ2-5, with D uncertain. V was shortened by 1 base and J by 4 bases, with 10 bases between the two germline ends. The length of the CDR3 is 14 residues. Germline V gives CDR1 SGHNT, CDR2 YENEEA. The CDR3 coding sequence is TGTGCCAGCAGCTTAGGGAGTGACGGAGAGACCCAGTACTTC. Translating it yields CASSLGSDGETQYF.

The chain has TRBV19 and TRBJ1-6; D is uncertain. Trimming stripped 9 bases from V and 1 base from J, with 4 bases between. From germline, CDR1 is LNHDA and CDR2 SQIVND (reference sequence). CDR3 length equals 12 residues. The DNA of the CDR3 is TGTGCCAGCGGTTCCTATAATTCACCCCTCCACTTT. Amino acid sequence: CASGSYNSPLHF.

The CDR3 nucleotides are TGTGCCAGCAGCCTTGCTGGGACAGGGGACACTGAAGCTTTCTTT. This sequence encodes CASSLAGTGDTEAFF. The rearrangement uses TRBV27 and TRBJ1-1; 10 nucleotides match TRBD1. V lost 6 bases and J lost 3; bases outside the gene matches: 7. The CDR3 loop spans 15 amino acids. From germline, CDR1 is MNHEY and CDR2 SMNVEV (reference sequence).

The rearrangement uses TRBV7-2 and TRBJ1-2; tentatively, D is TRBD1 (6 bases). Germline CDR1 and CDR2: SGHTA and FQGNSA. The CDR3 runs to 14 residues. Trimming took off 1 base at V and 3 bases at J, with 9 bases between the two ends. This CDR3 reads CASSLEQGYYGYTF. CDR3 coding DNA: TGTGCCAGCAGCTTAGAACAGGGCTACTATGGCTACACCTTC.

V usage is TRBV11-3 and J usage is TRBJ2-1; tentatively, D is TRBD2 (5 bases). Trimming cost V 5 bases and J 10 bases, with 12 bases left between them. The CDR3 is 12 residues long. Germline CDR1 is SGHNT and CDR2 is YENEEA. The CDR3 sequence is CASSISGGEQFF. In DNA, the CDR3 is TGTGCCAGCAGCATAAGTGGAGGCGAGCAGTTCTTC.

The chain recombines TRBV5-1 with TRBJ2-3; possible D gene TRBD2, 6 bases. Germline CDR1 SGHRS, CDR2 YFSETQ. This CDR3 is 14 amino acids long. V lost 1 base and J lost 4, with 10 bases in between. CDR3 nucleotides: TGCGCCAGCAGCTTGACTAGCCTCCCAGATACGCAGTATTTT. Protein product: CASSLTSLPDTQYF.

This chain uses TRBV19 with TRBJ2-5; D perhaps matches TRBD2 (5 bases). Trimming stripped 5 bases from V and 1 base from J, with 14 bases between. The germline V gene encodes CDR1 LNHDA and CDR2 SQIVND (reference sequence). The CDR3 covers 15 residues. CDR3 nucleotides: TGTGCCAGTAGTTCCGGACTCCTGGGCCAAGAGACCCAGTACTTC. Translation gives CASSSGLLGQETQYF.

This chain uses TRBV11-2 with TRBJ2-2; weak D call: TRBD1 (5 bases). Per germline, CDR1 SGHAT and CDR2 FQNNGV. The CDR3 spans 16 residues. V dropped 5 bases and J dropped 1 base, with 14 bases sitting between them. The CDR3 DNA sequence: TGTGCCAGCAGCCGCCAGGGCGCCCAGAACACCGGGGAGCTGTTTTTT. Its translation: CASSRQGAQNTGELFF.

V is TRBV29-1 and J is TRBJ1-1, with TRBD1 identical over 8 bases. CDR1 and CDR2 from the germline V gene are SQVTM and ANQGSEA. The CDR3 loop spans 13 amino acids. Trimming removed 5 bases from V and 3 bases from J; junction bases left unmatched: 5. The CDR3 DNA is TGCAGCGTTTTGACAGGGGCGGACACTGAAGCTTTCTTT. Its protein product is CSVLTGADTEAFF.

This clone occurred a few times. V and J are TRBV5-1 and TRBJ1-5; D possibly corresponds to TRBD1 (5 bases). CDR1 and CDR2 from the germline V gene are SGHRS and YFSETQ. The length of the CDR3 is 14 residues. Deletions cut 4 bases from V and 4 bases from J, with 12 bases between. The DNA of the CDR3 is TGCGCCAGCAGCCACGGGACCGATAATCAGCCCCAGCATTTT. Its translation is CASSHGTDNQPQHF.

The V gene is TRBV7-2, the J gene TRBJ2-7; D unresolved. Per the germline V gene, CDR1 is SGHTA and CDR2 is FQGNSA. Trimming left V 6 bases short and J 5 bases short, with 11 bases between. This CDR3 spans 12 amino acids. In DNA form, the CDR3 reads TGTGCCAGCAGTCCCAAGGGCCACGAGCAGTACTTC. Amino acid sequence: CASSPKGHEQYF.

The chain is built from TRBV9 and TRBJ2-3; 7 bases fit TRBD2. The CDR3 is made up of 16 amino acids. V trimming: 4 bases; J trimming: 1 base; junction bases outside the gene matches: 9. The germline V gene encodes CDR1 SGDLS and CDR2 YYNGEE. This CDR3 reads CASSPSGGGGTDTQYF. Written as DNA, the CDR3 is TGTGCCAGCAGCCCCTCAGGCGGGGGAGGCACAGATACGCAGTATTTT.

The chain employs TRBV2 and TRBJ1-5; TRBD1 is a possible D gene (6 bases). This CDR3 spans 15 amino acids. Germline CDR1 and CDR2: SNHLY and FYNNEI. V gave up 3 bases and J gave up 5 bases, with 14 bases separating them. The CDR3: CASSEDSQDYQPQHF. As DNA, the CDR3 is TGTGCCAGCAGTGAGGACAGCCAAGACTATCAGCCCCAGCATTTT. The variable domain in full, completed from reference TRBV2 and TRBJ1-5, reads EPEVTQTPSHQVTQMGQEVILRCVPISNHLYFYWYRQILGQKVEFLVSFYNNEISEKSEIFDDQFSVERPDGSNFTLKIRSTKLEDSAMYFCASSEDSQDYQPQHFGDGTRLSIL.

CDR3 loop: CASSEEGGLTYEQYF. In DNA form, the CDR3 reads TGTGCCAGCAGTGAAGAAGGGGGACTAACCTACGAGCAGTACTTC. This rearrangement joins TRBV2 to TRBJ2-7, with TRBD2 as a possible D gene (7 bases). The CDR3 runs to 15 residues. V was clipped by 1 base and J by 2 bases, with 12 bases between them. Germline CDR1 reads SNHLY; CDR2 reads FYNNEI.

This clone was seen more than once but under ten times. The chain carries TRBV4-3 and TRBJ2-6; TRBD2 matches 11 bases. Germline loops: CDR1 LGHNA, CDR2 YSLEER. The length of the CDR3 is 18 residues. V gave up 5 bases and J gave up 4 bases; unmatched junction bases: 10. DNA for the CDR3: TGCGCCAGCAGCAGGGAGGCTAGCGGGGGGCTAGGGGCCAACGTCCTGACTTTC. The encoded protein is CASSREASGGLGANVLTF.

The chain has TRBV7-8 and TRBJ2-7; 8 nucleotides agree with TRBD1. V was pared by 5 bases and J by 4 bases, with 4 bases of the junction left unmatched. From germline, CDR1 is SGHVS and CDR2 FQNEAQ. The CDR3 totals 13 residues. The CDR3 region has the DNA TGTGCCAGCAGCCGCAGGGGGCGGTACGAGCAGTACTTC. It codes for CASSRRGRYEQYF.

J is TRBJ2-5 and V is TRBV2, with 7 bases lining up with TRBD1. TRBJ2-7 explains the end of the DNA better; the J call may be wrong. From germline, CDR1 is SNHLY and CDR2 FYNNEI. This CDR3 comprises 14 residues. The CDR3: CASSEGGQNYEQYF. DNA of the CDR3: TGTGCCAGCAGTGAAGGGGGACAGAACTACGAGCAGTACTTC.

The CDR3 is CASSPREGSNYGYTF. CDR3 bases: TGTGCCAGCAGCCCTCGGGAGGGTTCTAACTATGGCTACACCTTC. The rearrangement uses TRBV5-6 and TRBJ1-2; D is uncertain. This CDR3 has 15 residues. Trimming cost V 4 bases and J 0 bases, with 13 bases left between them. CDR1 SGHDT and CDR2 YYEEEE come from the germline V gene.

This clone is medium-sized. CDR3 in DNA: TGTGCCAGCTCACCAGATGGAACGGGCTACTACGAGCAGTACTTC. Residues: CASSPDGTGYYEQYF. V is TRBV18 and J is TRBJ2-7; D is unclear. CDR3 length equals 15 residues. Germline assignment: CDR1 KGHSH and CDR2 LQKENI. Trimming shortened V by 2 bases and J by 3 bases, and 14 bases separated the two germline ends. The whole variable domain, filled in from reference TRBV18 and TRBJ2-7, reads NAGVMQNPRHLVRRRGQEARLRCSPMKGHSHVYWYRQLPEEGLKFMVYLQKENIIDESGMPKERFSAEFPKEGPSILRIQQVVRGDSAAYFCASSPDGTGYYEQYFGPGTRLTVT.

The chain employs TRBV7-2 and TRBJ2-7; D unclear. Germline V CDR1 and CDR2: SGHTA, FQGNSA. The length of the CDR3 is 16 residues. V was pared by 1 base and J by 0 bases, with 13 bases between. The CDR3 loop reads CASSLDVARYSYEQYF. CDR3 in DNA: TGTGCCAGCAGCTTAGATGTAGCCAGATACTCCTACGAGCAGTACTTC.

The chain employs TRBV6-1 and TRBJ1-1, with a tentative D call TRBD1 (6 bases). Germline V lookup: CDR1 MNHNS, CDR2 SASEGT. The CDR3 is made up of 15 amino acids. V shed 6 bases and J shed 5 bases, with 19 bases lying between them. The CDR3 coding sequence is TGTGCCAGCAGCGGCCCCAAGGGGGTCGGTACTGAAGCTTTCTTT. Its protein product is CASSGPKGVGTEAFF.

The chain joins TRBV11-2 to TRBJ2-1; D may be TRBD2 (6 bases). The CDR3 runs 14 residues. V was shortened by 1 base and J by 4 bases, with 8 bases between the two germline ends. Germline lookup yields CDR1 SGHAT and CDR2 FQNNGV. In DNA, the CDR3 is TGTGCCAGCAGCTTAGCCCTAGCGTACAATGAGCAGTTCTTC. As protein: CASSLALAYNEQFF.

As DNA, the CDR3 is TGTGCCAGTAGTCGTAAGGTGTCTCTTACTGAAGCTTTCTTT. Its translation is CASSRKVSLTEAFF. The genes are TRBV19 and TRBJ1-1; no definite D call. V lost 5 bases and J lost 5, with 15 bases in between. This CDR3 is 14 amino acids long. Per germline, CDR1 LNHDA and CDR2 SQIVND (reference sequence).